The clone carrying this T cell receptor (beta chain) was found a few times. This specimen belongs to a study of blood T cell repertoires in COVID-19. Overall study context: T cells, B-cell-depleted T cells, or PBMCs supplied cDNA or gDNA.

Methods used by the authors: Reference gene primers were amplified, and this amplification served to estimate nucleated cell counts. This table comes from immunoSEQ multiplex PCR, and its TCRdb copy is limited to in-frame clones, with some not included. The DNA was the basis for D and trimming; V, J and clone size are from that table. In the table there are around 190,000 clones, roughly 84% of which are singletons. The CDR3 runs to 15 residues. Germline V gene data show CDR1 as MNHEY and CDR2 as SMNVEV (reference sequence). Trimming removed 5 bases from V and 1 base from J, with 14 bases in between.

The chain carries TRBV27 and TRBJ1-2; D is perhaps TRBD1 (6 bases). This TCR came from an elderly woman with acute or convalescent COVID-19. Material: peripheral blood. CDR3 nucleotides: TGTGCCAGCAGTCTCAGGACAGATAGTAACTATGGCTACACCTTC. The encoded protein is CASSLRTDSNYGYTF.